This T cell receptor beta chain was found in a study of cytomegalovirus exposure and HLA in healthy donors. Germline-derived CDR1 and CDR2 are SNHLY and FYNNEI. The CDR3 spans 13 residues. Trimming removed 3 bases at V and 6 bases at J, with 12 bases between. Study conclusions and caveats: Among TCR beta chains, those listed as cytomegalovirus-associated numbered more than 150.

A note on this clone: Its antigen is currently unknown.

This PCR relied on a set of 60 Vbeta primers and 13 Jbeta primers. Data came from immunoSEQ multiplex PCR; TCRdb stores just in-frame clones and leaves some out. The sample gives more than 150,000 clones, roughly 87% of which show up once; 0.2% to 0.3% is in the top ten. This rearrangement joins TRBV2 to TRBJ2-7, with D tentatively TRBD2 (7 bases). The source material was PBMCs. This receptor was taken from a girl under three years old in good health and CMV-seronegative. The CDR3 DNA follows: TGTGCCAGCAGTGACCCGGGGGGCTCCGAGCAGTACTTC. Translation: CASSDPGGSEQYF.